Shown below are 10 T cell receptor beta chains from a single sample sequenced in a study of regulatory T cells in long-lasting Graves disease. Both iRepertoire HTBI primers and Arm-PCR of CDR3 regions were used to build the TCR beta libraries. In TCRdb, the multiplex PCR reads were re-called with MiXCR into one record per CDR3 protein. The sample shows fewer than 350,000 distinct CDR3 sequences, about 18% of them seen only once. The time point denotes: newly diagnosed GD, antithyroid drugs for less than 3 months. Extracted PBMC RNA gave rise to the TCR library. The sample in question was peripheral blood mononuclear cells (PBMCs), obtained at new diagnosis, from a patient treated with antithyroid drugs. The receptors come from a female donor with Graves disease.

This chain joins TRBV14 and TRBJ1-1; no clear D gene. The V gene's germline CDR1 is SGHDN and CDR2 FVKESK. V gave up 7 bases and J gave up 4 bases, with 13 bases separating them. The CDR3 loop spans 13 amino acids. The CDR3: CASKEVGATEAFF. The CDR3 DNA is TGTGCCAGCAAGGAAGTGGGTGCCACTGAAGCTTTCTTT.

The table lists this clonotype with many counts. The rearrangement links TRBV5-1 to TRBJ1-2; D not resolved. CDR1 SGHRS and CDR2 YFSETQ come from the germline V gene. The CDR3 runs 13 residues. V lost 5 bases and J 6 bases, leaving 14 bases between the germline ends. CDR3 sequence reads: CASRTEPRNGYTF. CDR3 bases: TGCGCCAGCAGAACCGAACCCCGGAATGGCTACACCTTC.

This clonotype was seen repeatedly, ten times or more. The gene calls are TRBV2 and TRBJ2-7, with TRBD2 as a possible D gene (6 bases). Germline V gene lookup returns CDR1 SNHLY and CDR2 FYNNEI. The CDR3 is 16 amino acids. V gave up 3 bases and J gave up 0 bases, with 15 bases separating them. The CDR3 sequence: CASSEIGLASSYEQYF. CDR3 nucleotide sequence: TGTGCCAGCAGTGAGATCGGCCTAGCGAGCTCCTACGAGCAGTACTTC.

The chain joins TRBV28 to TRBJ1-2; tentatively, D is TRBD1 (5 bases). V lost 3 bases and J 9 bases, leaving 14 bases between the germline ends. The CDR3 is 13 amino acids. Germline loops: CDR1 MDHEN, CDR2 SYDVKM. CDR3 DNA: TGTGCCAGCAGTTTGGGGCATGCTCAGCGCTACACCTTC. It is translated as CASSLGHAQRYTF.

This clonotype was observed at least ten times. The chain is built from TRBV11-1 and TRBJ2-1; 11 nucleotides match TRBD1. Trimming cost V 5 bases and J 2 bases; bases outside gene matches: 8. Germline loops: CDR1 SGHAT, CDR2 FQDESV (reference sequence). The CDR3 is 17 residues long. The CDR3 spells CASSQPRTGGPYNEQFF. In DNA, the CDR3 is TGTGCCAGCAGCCAACCACGGACAGGGGGCCCCTACAATGAGCAGTTCTTC.

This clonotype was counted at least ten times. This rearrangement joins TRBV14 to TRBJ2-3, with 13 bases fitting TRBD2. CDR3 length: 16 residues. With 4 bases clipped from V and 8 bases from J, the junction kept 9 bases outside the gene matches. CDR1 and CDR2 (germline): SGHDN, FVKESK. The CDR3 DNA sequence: TGTGCCAGCAGCCCCCCAGGACTAGCGGGAGCGGGTACGCAGTATTTT. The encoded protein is CASSPPGLAGAGTQYF. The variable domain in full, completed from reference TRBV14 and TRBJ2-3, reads EAGVTQFPSHSVIEKGQTVTLRCDPISGHDNLYWYRRVMGKEIKFLLHFVKESKQDESGMPNNRFLAERTGGTYSTLKVQPAELEDSGVYFCASSPPGLAGAGTQYFGPGTRLTVL.

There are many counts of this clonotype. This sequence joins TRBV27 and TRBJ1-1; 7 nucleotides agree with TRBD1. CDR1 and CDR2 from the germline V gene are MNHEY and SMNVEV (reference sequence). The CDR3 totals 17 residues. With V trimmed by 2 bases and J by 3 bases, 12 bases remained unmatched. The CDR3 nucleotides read TGTGCCAGCAGTTTAGGAGTCGTGGGACAGCCGGACACTGAAGCTTTCTTT. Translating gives CASSLGVVGQPDTEAFF.

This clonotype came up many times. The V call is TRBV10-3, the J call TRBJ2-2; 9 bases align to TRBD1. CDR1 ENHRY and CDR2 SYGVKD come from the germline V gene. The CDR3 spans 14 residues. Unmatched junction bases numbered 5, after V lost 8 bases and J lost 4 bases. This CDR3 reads CAIGDREGTGELFF. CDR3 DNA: TGTGCCATCGGGGACAGGGAGGGCACCGGGGAGCTGTTTTTT.

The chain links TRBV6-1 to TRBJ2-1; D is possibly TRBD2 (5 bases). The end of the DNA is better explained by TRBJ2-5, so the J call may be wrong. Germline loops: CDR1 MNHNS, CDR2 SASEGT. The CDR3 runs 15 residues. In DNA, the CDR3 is TGTGCCAGCAGTGGCCGAGGTGGACTCGCCCGGACCCAGTACTTC. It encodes CASSGRGGLARTQYF.

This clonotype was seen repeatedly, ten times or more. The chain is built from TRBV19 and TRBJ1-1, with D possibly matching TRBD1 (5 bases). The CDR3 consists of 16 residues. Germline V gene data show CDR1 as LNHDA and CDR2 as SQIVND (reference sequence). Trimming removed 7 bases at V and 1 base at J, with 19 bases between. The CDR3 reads CASKLIGASRNTEAFF. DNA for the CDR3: TGTGCCAGTAAATTAATTGGGGCCTCCCGGAACACTGAAGCTTTCTTT.